The clone carrying this TCR beta chain was counted only a few times. This specimen belongs to a study of early T cells in non-severe SARS-CoV-2 infection. Study summary: From unsorted whole blood, bulk RNA was sequenced, and the chains remained unpaired.

Individually, cDNA molecules had unique molecular identifiers attached to them. Each CDR3 protein gets one entry after TCRdb re-called the 5' RACE reads with MiXCR. The sample lists about 62,000 distinct CDR3 sequences, around 9.9% seen once, with approximately 1.1% in the top ten. V lost 4 bases to trimming and J lost 3 bases; unmatched junction nucleotides: 3. The V gene's germline CDR1 is MDHEN and CDR2 SYDVKM. This CDR3 is built from 14 residues. The chain is built from TRBV28 and TRBJ2-7, with TRBD1 matching 10 bases. This TCR was recovered from an adult who was a healthcare worker with PCR-confirmed SARS-CoV-2 infection or an uninfected control (not recorded which). The material sequenced was whole blood. The CDR3 region has the DNA TGTGCCAGCAGTTCCGGGACAGGGGTCTACGAGCAGTACGTC. Translating gives CASSSGTGVYEQYV.